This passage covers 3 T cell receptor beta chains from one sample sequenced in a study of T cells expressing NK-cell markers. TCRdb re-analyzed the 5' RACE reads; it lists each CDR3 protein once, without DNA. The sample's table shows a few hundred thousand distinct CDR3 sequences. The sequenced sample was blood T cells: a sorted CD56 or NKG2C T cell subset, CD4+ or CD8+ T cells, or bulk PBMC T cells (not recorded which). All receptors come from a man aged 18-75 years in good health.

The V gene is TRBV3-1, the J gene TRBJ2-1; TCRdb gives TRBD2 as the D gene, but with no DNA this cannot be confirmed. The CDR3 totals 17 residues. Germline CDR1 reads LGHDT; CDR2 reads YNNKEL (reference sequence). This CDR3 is CASSKRLAGGRYNEQFF.

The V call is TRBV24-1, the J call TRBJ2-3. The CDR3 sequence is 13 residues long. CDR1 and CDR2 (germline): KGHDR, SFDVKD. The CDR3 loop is CATSDTPADTQYF.

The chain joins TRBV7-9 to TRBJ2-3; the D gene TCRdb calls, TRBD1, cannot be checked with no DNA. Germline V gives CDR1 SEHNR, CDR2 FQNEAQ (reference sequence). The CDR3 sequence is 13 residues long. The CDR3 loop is CASSWTEGDTQYF.